The sequence of this T cell receptor (beta chain) was determined in a study of response to subunit inactivated influenza vaccine. TCRdb ran MiXCR on the RT-PCR reads and lists one entry per CDR3 protein. The sample holds some 850,000 distinct CDR3 sequences, about 18% seen once. Findings and caveats of the study: Researchers suggested that each seasonal influenza vaccination recruits few new T cells.

Germline assignment: CDR1 ENHRY and CDR2 SYGVKD. V dropped 6 bases and J dropped 6 bases, with 13 bases sitting between them. CDR3 length equals 13 residues. This clonotype was detected ten times or more. The antigen remains unidentified. The source material was PBMCs from blood, sampled less than 6 days after vaccination. This sequence joins TRBV10-3 and TRBJ2-3; D remains unclear. This TCR was recovered from a man in his fifties who received an inactivated influenza vaccine. The CDR3 is CAIRDRERDTQYF. The CDR3 DNA follows: TGTGCCATCAGGGACCGAGAACGGGATACGCAGTATTTT.